Sequencing of this T cell receptor (beta chain) was carried out in a study of CD8 T cells in Susac syndrome. Across the whole study: Of the sequenced Susac syndrome patients, 5 or 6 had active disease and about eight were in remission.

With respect to this clonotype: The antigen is unknown.

CDR3 size: 16 residues. J lost 7 bases, V lost 4 bases, and 7 bases had no gene match. CDR1 and CDR2 (germline): SGHNT, YYREEE (reference sequence). Blood CD8+ and CD4+ T cells underwent high-throughput TCR beta sequencing. RNA in amounts of about 0.45 to 1 ug was reverse transcribed with random hexamers. Each CDR3 protein is one row after TCRdb ran MiXCR on the immunoSEQ multiplex PCR reads. Among tens of thousands of distinct CDR3 sequences listed, about 96% were seen once. General observations from the study: The relatively small number of individuals in the TCR sequencing and HLA analysis was acknowledged by the study.

This chain links TRBV5-4 with TRBJ1-6; TRBD1 agrees at 11 bases. Sequencing was done on a sample of CD8+ T cells from PBMCs. The receptor was derived from a human donor with Susac syndrome. The chain's CDR3 is CASSAPGTGGNSPLHF. CDR3 in DNA: TGTGCCAGCAGCGCCCCAGGGACAGGGGGGAATTCACCCCTCCACTTT.